The present T cell receptor beta chain was sequenced within a study of T cells expressing NK-cell markers. Study context: Eight donors were sequenced, of whom seven were HCMV-seropositive, while the remaining one was HCMV-seronegative.

TCRdb re-called the 5' RACE reads and catalogs CDR3 proteins one per entry, DNA excluded. Its table lists about 380,000 distinct CDR3 sequences. The CDR3 totals 16 residues. Germline CDR1 and CDR2: SGHTA and FQGNSA. Sequencing was performed on blood T cells: a sorted CD56 or NKG2C T cell subset, CD4+ or CD8+ T cells, or bulk PBMC T cells (not recorded which). The chain recombines TRBV7-2 with TRBJ2-1; with no DNA, the TCRdb D assignment of TRBD1 cannot be verified. The TCR was taken from a man aged 18-70 years in good health. CDR3 residues: CASMRNYGTGNNEQFF.